The 20 T cell receptor beta chains in this list originate from one sample, sequenced in a study of blood T cell repertoires in COVID-19. The method was immunoSEQ multiplex PCR; TCRdb's version includes in-frame clones alone and lacks a portion of them. The table lists under 200,000 clones, about 82% of them singletons. Source material: peripheral blood. The source is a woman older than 75 with COVID-19, enrolled during active disease.

The genes are TRBV11-2 and TRBJ2-5; a weak D match, TRBD2 (5 bases). The V end lost 5 bases, the J end lost 5 bases, and 12 bases lay between the germline ends. CDR3 size: 13 residues. Germline CDR1 and CDR2: SGHAT and FQNNGV. CDR3 sequence: CASSPGMRETQYF. CDR3 DNA sequence: TGTGCCAGCAGCCCCGGGATGAGGGAGACCCAGTACTTC.

This clone was counted once. This chain joins TRBV15 and TRBJ2-7; TRBD1 aligns across 10 bases. Germline trimming cut 1 base from V and 3 bases from J; bases unmatched to any gene: 0. Germline V gene sequence: CDR1 LNHNV, CDR2 YYDKDF (reference sequence). The CDR3 spans 14 residues. The DNA of the CDR3 is TGTGCCACCAGCAGAGGGGACAGGGGCTACGAGCAGTACTTC. Translating it yields CATSRGDRGYEQYF.

The rearrangement joins TRBV15 to TRBJ1-6; D gene ambiguous. Trimming shortened V by 4 bases and J by 1 base, and 5 bases separated the two germline ends. CDR1 LNHNV and CDR2 YYDKDF come from the germline V gene (reference sequence). The CDR3 covers 14 residues. CDR3 sequence reads: CATSTVSYNSPLHF. For the CDR3, the DNA is TGTGCCACCAGCACTGTTTCCTATAATTCACCCCTCCACTTT. Looking up the rest from reference TRBV15 and TRBJ1-6 gives the full variable domain: DAMVIQNPRYQVTQFGKPVTLSCSQTLNHNVMYWYQQKSSQAPKLLFHYYDKDFNNEADTPDNFQSRRPNTSFCFLDIRSPGLGDTAMYLCATSTVSYNSPLHFGNGTRLTVT.

The chain recombines TRBV18 with TRBJ2-1, with 8 bases identical to TRBD1. The CDR3 has 15 residues. The V segment lost 2 bases and the J segment 5 bases; nucleotides outside the gene matches: 5. Germline V gives CDR1 KGHSH, CDR2 LQKENI. CDR3 DNA sequence: TGTGCCAGCTCACCAACAGGGGGATTCGACAATGAGCAGTTCTTC. Translation gives CASSPTGGFDNEQFF. The whole variable domain, remainder taken from reference TRBV18 and TRBJ2-1, is NAGVMQNPRHLVRRRGQEARLRCSPMKGHSHVYWYRQLPEEGLKFMVYLQKENIIDESGMPKERFSAEFPKEGPSILRIQQVVRGDSAAYFCASSPTGGFDNEQFFGPGTRLTVL.

The chain uses TRBV5-1 and TRBJ1-2; D is uncertain. Per the germline V gene, CDR1 is SGHRS and CDR2 is YFSETQ. The CDR3 runs to 14 residues. Trimming took 8 bases from V and 0 from J, leaving 14 bases between them. The chain's CDR3 is CASSPSQTNYGYTF. In DNA, the CDR3 is TGCGCCAGTTCCCCGAGCCAAACTAACTATGGCTACACCTTC.

The chain carries TRBV7-8 and TRBJ2-7, with 11 nucleotides matching TRBD1. The CDR3 length is 15 residues. The J segment lost 0 bases and the V segment lost 4 bases, leaving 2 bases of the junction unmatched. The germline gives CDR1 SGHVS, CDR2 FQNEAQ. The CDR3 spells CASSSGQGGSYEQYF. The CDR3 nucleotides are TGTGCCAGCAGCTCGGGACAGGGGGGCTCCTACGAGCAGTACTTC.

This clone was seen just once. V and J are TRBV27 and TRBJ1-2; D is perhaps TRBD1 (5 bases). Trimming cost V 7 bases and J 10 bases, with 16 bases left between them. There are 12 residues in the CDR3. Germline CDR1 is MNHEY and CDR2 is SMNVEV (reference sequence). CDR3 in amino acids: CASTHDRTFYTF. CDR3 coding DNA: TGTGCCAGCACCCATGACAGAACGTTCTACACCTTC.

The V and J genes are TRBV2 and TRBJ2-7, with 7 bases matching TRBD2. The CDR3 consists of 13 residues. Trimming at V came to 9 bases and at J to 6 bases, leaving 11 bases not matched to a gene. The germline V gene has CDR1 SNHLY and CDR2 FYNNEI. The CDR3 protein is CASFSGTWGEQYF. The DNA of the CDR3 is TGTGCCAGTTTCAGCGGGACCTGGGGCGAGCAGTACTTC. Looking up the rest from reference TRBV2 and TRBJ2-7 gives the full variable domain: EPEVTQTPSHQVTQMGQEVILRCVPISNHLYFYWYRQILGQKVEFLVSFYNNEISEKSEIFDDQFSVERPDGSNFTLKIRSTKLEDSAMYFCASFSGTWGEQYFGPGTRLTVT.

V usage is TRBV18 and J usage is TRBJ1-3, with D possibly matching TRBD1 (6 bases). Trimming took off 2 bases at V and 0 bases at J, with 11 bases between the two ends. CDR3 length: 16 residues. Germline lookup yields CDR1 KGHSH and CDR2 LQKENI. The CDR3 loop is CASSPGQSGSGNTIYF. The CDR3 nucleotides are TGTGCCAGCTCACCAGGACAGTCTGGCTCTGGAAACACCATATATTTT.

The chain uses TRBV24-1 and TRBJ2-7; tentative D call: TRBD2 (5 bases). V was pared by 4 bases and J by 6 bases, with 24 bases between. This CDR3 is built from 17 residues. The V gene's germline CDR1 is KGHDR and CDR2 SFDVKD. As DNA, the CDR3 is TGTGCCACCAGTGACCCACAAAGAGACCCTAGCTCGGCCGAGCAGTACTTC. Its protein is CATSDPQRDPSSAEQYF.

V and J are TRBV20-1 and TRBJ2-7, with 7 bases identical to TRBD1. From germline, CDR1 is DFQATT and CDR2 SNEGSKA (reference sequence). The CDR3 runs 11 residues. V was pared by 5 bases and J by 12 bases, with 10 bases of the junction left unmatched. The CDR3 nucleotides read TGCAGTGCTCGGAAGACAGGGACAATGTACTTC. Protein sequence: CSARKTGTMYF.

The chain combines TRBV10-3 with TRBJ1-4; D is unresolved. The V and J ends lost 3 bases and 14 bases respectively, with 16 bases between them. The CDR3 totals 13 residues. Germline assignment: CDR1 ENHRY and CDR2 SYGVKD. Written as DNA, the CDR3 is TGTGCCATCAGTGATGAGGGTGTCGGAGGGCTGTTTTTT. Protein sequence: CAISDEGVGGLFF.

The chain is built from TRBV5-1 and TRBJ2-7; D unresolved. V was pared by 0 bases and J by 0 bases, with 16 bases between. This CDR3 has 17 residues. Germline values: CDR1 SGHRS, CDR2 YFSETQ. Written as DNA, the CDR3 is TGCGCCAGCAGCTTGGTAGCCAAAACCATCCACTCCTACGAGCAGTACTTC. Amino acids: CASSLVAKTIHSYEQYF.

The chain couples TRBV24-1 to TRBJ2-1, with D tentatively TRBD2 (6 bases). The CDR3 sequence is 13 residues long. The V end lost 4 bases, the J end lost 7 bases, and 10 bases lay between the germline ends. Germline V gives CDR1 KGHDR, CDR2 SFDVKD. CDR3 coding DNA: TGTGCCACCAGTGACATGGGGGGTAATGAGCAGTTCTTC. Protein: CATSDMGGNEQFF.

This clone was observed a single time. This chain connects TRBV18 to TRBJ2-2, with 7 nucleotides matching TRBD2. The length of the CDR3 is 15 residues. The V gene end was trimmed by 3 bases and the J gene end by 3 bases; junction bases not matched to a gene: 4. Germline-derived CDR1 and CDR2 are KGHSH and LQKENI. The CDR3, as DNA: TGTGCCAGCTCACCGGGGAGGGCTGACACCGGGGAGCTGTTTTTT. Its translation is CASSPGRADTGELFF.

CDR3: CASSLAEGQTTEAFF. The CDR3, as DNA: TGCGCCAGCAGCTTGGCCGAAGGACAGACTACCGAAGCTTTCTTT. The V call is TRBV5-1, the J call TRBJ1-1; tentative D call: TRBD1 (6 bases). The CDR3 is 15 amino acids. Germline CDR1 and CDR2: SGHRS and YFSETQ. V lost 0 bases and J 8 bases, leaving 17 bases between the germline ends.

The chain employs TRBV25-1 and TRBJ2-1; D gene unclear. V lost 5 bases and J lost 9, with 8 bases in between. Per the germline V gene, CDR1 is MGHDK and CDR2 is SYGVNS. The CDR3 totals 11 residues. The CDR3 coding sequence is TGTGCCAGCAGTCCGTCGGGTGAGCAGTTCTTC. Translation gives CASSPSGEQFF.

This clone showed up just once. This chain uses TRBV28 with TRBJ1-1; unclear D gene. The V end was cut by 7 bases, the J end by 4 bases, with 7 bases between. This CDR3 is built from 11 residues. The germline V gene has CDR1 MDHEN and CDR2 SYDVKM. In nucleotides, the CDR3 is TGTGCCAGCACCACTCCCACTGAAGCTTTCTTT. Translation: CASTTPTEAFF.

V is TRBV3-1 (or the pseudogene TRBV3-2) and J is TRBJ2-7, with D possibly matching TRBD1 (6 bases). The CDR3 is made up of 12 amino acids. CDR1 LGHDT and CDR2 YNNKEL come from the germline V gene (reference sequence). V lost 4 bases and J 5 bases, leaving 9 bases between the germline ends. The CDR3 reads CASSRRGDEQYF. The CDR3 nucleotides read TGTGCCAGCAGCCGCAGGGGCGACGAGCAGTACTTC.

This chain connects TRBV5-1 to TRBJ2-3; D ambiguous. V was clipped by 4 bases and J by 0 bases, with 15 bases between them. CDR3 length equals 16 residues. Germline assignment: CDR1 SGHRS and CDR2 YFSETQ. CDR3 in amino acids: CASSGEGSSSTDTQYF. DNA of the CDR3: TGCGCCAGCAGCGGAGAAGGTTCTTCTAGCACAGATACGCAGTATTTT.